These 2 T cell receptor beta chains share one sample of origin, sequenced in a study of cytomegalovirus exposure and HLA in healthy donors. The PCR had 60 Vbeta and 13 Jbeta primers. The data were produced by immunoSEQ multiplex PCR, yet TCRdb's version contains in-frame clones alone and is incomplete. The sample yields more than 110,000 clones, roughly 70% seen once. Sequences were obtained from PBMCs. The origin of the receptors is a man younger than 45 in good health and CMV-seronegative.

The gene calls are TRBV28 and TRBJ2-3; 10 positions match TRBD2. Losses at the gene ends were 5 bases for V and 5 bases for J; bases not matched to a gene: 4. This CDR3 contains 14 residues. CDR1 and CDR2 from the germline V gene are MDHEN and SYDVKM. The CDR3, as DNA: TGTGCCAGCAGTGAGCGGGGGGGAATAGATACGCAGTATTTT. It encodes CASSERGGIDTQYF.

The chain recombines TRBV11-3 with TRBJ1-2; D might be TRBD1 (5 bases). Germline-derived CDR1 and CDR2 are SGHNT and YENEEA. The CDR3 contains 13 residues. The germline V and J ends were trimmed by 9 bases and 7 bases, with 18 bases remaining between them. The DNA of the CDR3 is TGTGCCAGAGAGGACATCTCGACGGGTGGCTACACCTTC. Amino acid sequence: CAREDISTGGYTF.